The clone carrying this TCR beta chain appeared many times. Its antigen is undetermined. These data belong to a study of identical twins. This CDR3 contains 17 residues. Trimming cost V 6 bases and J 2 bases, with 17 bases left between them. Whole-study findings and limits: Alpha sequences out of frame and shared by twins had excess low generation probability. Partly confounded zero-insertion analyses could result from invariant MAIT and iNKT cells.

TCRdb reprocessed the 5' RACE reads via MiXCR and lists one record per CDR3 protein. The sample records approximately 670,000 distinct CDR3 sequences, approximately 6% being singletons. With no exceptions, donors were healthy Caucasians. The sample comprised naive T cells sorted from blood. The rearrangement joins TRBV12-3 or TRBV12-4 to TRBJ1-6; tentative D call: TRBD1 (5 bases). The sequence derives from a man aged 18 to 35 in good health. This CDR3 is CASRRRPGLAYNSPLHF. The DNA for the CDR3 is TGTGCCAGCAGGCGCCGTCCAGGGTTAGCCTATAATTCACCCCTCCACTTT.